Listed here are 14 T cell receptor beta chains from one sample, sequenced in a study of T cell repertoires in cytomegalovirus infection. TCRdb called the reads again in MiXCR, with one record for every CDR3 protein. Among approximately 110,000 distinct CDR3 sequences listed, around 28% were seen once. Their antigens remain unidentified. The material sequenced was CD8+ T cells from cultured PBMCs, taken from culture after CMV antigen stimulation. These receptor sequences come from a human donor in good health (CMV status not recorded). Some clones in this sample may be carry-over from other donors' samples.

This clonotype was seen more than once but under ten times. The chain employs TRBV6-1 and TRBJ1-2; 7 bases match TRBD1. Trimming removed 8 bases from V and 4 bases from J; junction bases left unmatched: 7. This CDR3 has 13 amino acids. CDR1 and CDR2 from the germline V gene are MNHNS and SASEGT. The DNA for the CDR3 is TGTGCCAGCCTTAAGGGGGCCTCCTATGGCTACACCTTC. This gives the protein CASLKGASYGYTF.

This clonotype showed up many times. J is TRBJ2-7 and V is TRBV7-2; either TRBD1 or TRBD2 may fit D (7 bases each). Germline assignment: CDR1 SGHTA and CDR2 FQGNSA. The V end lost 5 bases, the J end lost 3 bases, and 17 bases lay between the germline ends. This CDR3 is 15 amino acids long. The chain's CDR3 is CASSAGGAAGYEQYF. The CDR3 DNA reads TGTGCCAGCAGCGCAGGGGGGGCGGCAGGCTACGAGCAGTACTTC.

This clonotype appeared a few times. This chain uses TRBV7-6 with TRBJ2-5; D ambiguous. CDR1 and CDR2 (germline): SGHVS, FNYEAQ. The V end was cut by 2 bases, the J end by 3 bases, with 10 bases between. This CDR3 is 14 amino acids long. In nucleotides, the CDR3 is TGTGCCAGCAGCTTATGGCAGGCCAAAGAGACCCAGTACTTC. The encoded protein is CASSLWQAKETQYF.

The genes are TRBV6-1 and TRBJ1-1; unclear D gene. V lost 5 bases, J lost 0 bases, and 16 bases lay in between. The CDR3 length is 16 residues. In germline, CDR1 is MNHNS, CDR2 SASEGT. The CDR3 protein is CASSPLGPQMNTEAFF. The CDR3 DNA sequence: TGTGCCAGCAGTCCTCTGGGCCCACAGATGAACACTGAAGCTTTCTTT.

This clonotype appeared a few times. The chain links TRBV2 to TRBJ1-4, with D uncertain. Trimming stripped 7 bases from V and 2 bases from J, with 8 bases between. The V gene's germline CDR1 is SNHLY and CDR2 FYNNEI. The CDR3 runs to 13 residues. The CDR3 spells CASKSETNEKLFF. The CDR3 DNA reads as TGTGCCAGCAAATCGGAGACTAATGAAAAACTGTTTTTT.

The chain links TRBV19 to TRBJ1-5, with TRBD1 matching 8 bases. The length of the CDR3 is 16 residues. Germline V gene data show CDR1 as LNHDA and CDR2 as SQIVND (reference sequence). Trimming took 2 bases from V and 2 from J; bases not matched to a gene: 5. This CDR3 reads CASSITGGGGNQPQHF. Here the CDR3 DNA reads TGTGCCAGTAGTATAACAGGGGGTGGCGGCAATCAGCCCCAGCATTTT.

This clonotype has just a few counts. The genes are TRBV27 and TRBJ2-7; TRBD2 agrees at 12 bases. Germline trimming cut 5 bases from V and 7 bases from J; bases unmatched to any gene: 18. CDR1 and CDR2 (germline): MNHEY, SMNVEV (reference sequence). The CDR3 consists of 18 residues. The CDR3 region is CASSTRTSGTSARMEQYF. CDR3 DNA: TGTGCCAGCAGTACCCGGACTAGCGGGACGTCCGCACGGATGGAGCAGTACTTC.

The rearrangement uses TRBV20-1 and TRBJ2-7; D is perhaps TRBD2 (5 bases). This CDR3 is built from 13 residues. V dropped 5 bases and J dropped 0 bases, with 11 bases sitting between them. The germline gives CDR1 DFQATT, CDR2 SNEGSKA (reference sequence). This chain's CDR3 is CSAGRGGSYEQYF. The CDR3 nucleotides read TGCAGTGCTGGACGTGGAGGCTCCTACGAGCAGTACTTC.

The chain joins TRBV12-3 or TRBV12-4 to TRBJ2-7; 7 nucleotides line up with TRBD2. This CDR3 is 15 amino acids long. J lost 4 bases, V lost 4 bases, and 10 bases had no gene match. CDR3 coding DNA: TGTGCCAGCAGTTCCCCACCGGGAGGATTTTACGAGCAGTACTTC. It translates to CASSSPPGGFYEQYF.

This clonotype was counted ten times or more. The rearrangement links TRBV12-3 or TRBV12-4 to TRBJ2-1; D gene unclear. V was trimmed by 3 bases and J by 4 bases, leaving 10 bases between them. The CDR3 contains 14 residues. The CDR3, as DNA: TGTGCCAGCAGTTTGGTTCAGTCTTACAATGAGCAGTTCTTC. Residues: CASSLVQSYNEQFF.

About this clonotype: This may stem from a read error, because a much larger clone lies one nucleotide away. In this CDR3 the conserved last residue, phenylalanine or tryptophan, is missing, so a read error is likely. The rearrangement uses TRBV4-1 and TRBJ1-6; D gene uncertain. This CDR3 region has 13 residues. Trimming shortened V by 0 bases and J by 11 bases, and 8 bases separated the two germline ends. The germline V gene encodes CDR1 MGHRA and CDR2 YSYEKL. CDR3 DNA: TGCGCCAGCAGCCAAGATCTCGGGGCACCCCTCCACATT. Protein sequence: CASSQDLGAPLHI.

The V gene is TRBV11-2, the J gene TRBJ1-1, with no clear D. V shed 1 base and J shed 0 bases, with 9 bases lying between them. CDR1 and CDR2 (germline): SGHAT, FQNNGV. This CDR3 contains 15 residues. CDR3 protein: CASSLGGFMNTEAFF. DNA of the CDR3: TGTGCCAGCAGCTTAGGGGGTTTTATGAACACTGAAGCTTTCTTT.

This sequence joins TRBV12-3 or TRBV12-4 and TRBJ1-4; unclear D gene. This CDR3 has 12 amino acids. Trimming stripped 6 bases from V and 10 bases from J, with 12 bases between. As DNA, the CDR3 is TGTGCCAGCAGCCCTTTTACGGGAAAACTGTTTTTT. This sequence encodes CASSPFTGKLFF.

The chain carries TRBV19 and TRBJ1-3; no definite D call. The CDR3 is 15 amino acids. Trimming left V 8 bases short and J 0 bases short, with 14 bases between. Germline loops: CDR1 LNHDA, CDR2 SQIVND (reference sequence). CDR3 protein: CASWSWLSSGNTIYF. The DNA of the CDR3 is TGTGCCAGTTGGAGCTGGCTAAGCTCTGGAAACACCATATATTTT.